This note documents a single TCR beta chain sequence. The treatment was: roughly 20 received Ad26.COV2.S at low or high dose, single or two shots; five or six received placebo; per-sample allocation not given. After the first vaccine or placebo injection, samples were drawn on day 63. The sample originates from a study of Ad26.COV2.S vaccination and SARS-CoV-2 variants. Across the whole study: Donor joined the COV1001 Ad26.COV2.S trial arm.

Clones were sequenced by immunoSEQ multiplex PCR, and TCRdb holds only the in-frame ones, with some missing. The top ten hold around 10% of the sample, which has 300,000 to 400,000 clones, 65% to 90% seen once. This CDR3 is 16 amino acids long. Germline assignment: CDR1 MDHEN and CDR2 SYDVKM. The ends lost 4 bases at V and 1 base at J; junction bases unmatched: 7. This chain joins TRBV28 and TRBJ2-7; 10 positions match TRBD2. This specimen consisted of peripheral blood, obtained in a trial of Ad26.COV2.S vaccine versus placebo. The origin of this receptor is a person between 18 and 65 years old who received the Ad26.COV2.S COVID-19 vaccine or a placebo. The chain's CDR3 is CASSSYTSGMSYEQYF. The CDR3 DNA sequence: TGTGCCAGCAGTTCCTACACTAGCGGGATGTCCTACGAGCAGTACTTC. Variable domain in full (rest from reference TRBV28 and TRBJ2-7): DVKVTQSSRYLVKRTGEKVFLECVQDMDHENMFWYRQDPGLGLRLIYFSYDVKMKEKGDIPEGYSVSREKKERFSLILESASTNQTSMYLCASSSYTSGMSYEQYFGPGTRLTVT.